These 30 T cell receptor beta chains originate from one sample sequenced in a study of OX40 agonist ivuxolimab in advanced cancers. The assay was immunoSEQ multiplex PCR, and TCRdb's table has in-frame clones only and misses some. The repertoire includes about 75,000 clones, 75% to 90% of them detected once, and 8% to 10% sits in the top ten. The source was CD4+ or CD8+ T cells sorted from blood, collected in a trial of the OX40 agonist ivuxolimab. Every receptor here comes from an adult with an advanced solid tumor such as melanoma, head and neck, liver or kidney cancer.

V usage is TRBV6-5 and J usage is TRBJ2-3; TRBD2 is a possible D gene (6 bases). CDR1 is MNHEY and CDR2 is SVGAGI in the germline V gene. The V end was cut by 11 bases, the J end by 4 bases, with 22 bases between. This CDR3 contains 15 residues. The DNA for the CDR3 is TGTGCCTCGCGCGCGGGGCAGATTGTGGCAGATACGCAGTATTTT. Translating it yields CASRAGQIVADTQYF.

The J gene is TRBJ1-1, the V gene TRBV11-2; D not resolved. The germline CDR1 and CDR2 sequences are SGHAT and FQNNGV. Trimming removed 0 bases from V and 6 bases from J, with 8 bases in between. This CDR3 spans 13 amino acids. The CDR3 DNA is TGTGCCAGCAGCTTAGATCCAGGCTCTGAAGCTTTCTTT. It specifies CASSLDPGSEAFF.

The chain is built from TRBV28 and TRBJ2-7; D is possibly TRBD2 (6 bases). Trimming cost V 4 bases and J 2 bases, with 24 bases left between them. The germline CDR1 and CDR2 sequences are MDHEN and SYDVKM. The CDR3 length is 18 residues. The chain's CDR3 is CASSSGVGSGRITYEQYF. The CDR3 region has the DNA TGTGCCAGCAGTTCGGGGGTAGGGTCAGGGCGGATAACCTACGAGCAGTACTTC.

The CDR3 nucleotides read TGTGCCAGCAGGGTGGCGAACAGGATGAGTACTGAAGCTTTCTTT. Its protein is CASRVANRMSTEAFF. The chain recombines TRBV2 with TRBJ1-1, with a weak D call TRBD1 (5 bases). The germline V gene has CDR1 SNHLY and CDR2 FYNNEI. V lost 6 bases and J 5 bases, leaving 19 bases between the germline ends. The CDR3 consists of 15 residues.

This clone occurred a few times. This rearrangement joins TRBV9 to TRBJ1-1; 12 nucleotides align to TRBD1. The CDR3 is made up of 17 amino acids. Losses at the gene ends were 3 bases for V and 1 base for J; bases not matched to a gene: 7. The germline V gene has CDR1 SGDLS and CDR2 YYNGEE. CDR3 in amino acids: CASSGTGQGARNTEAFF. The CDR3 nucleotides are TGTGCCAGCAGCGGGACGGGACAGGGGGCGCGGAACACTGAAGCTTTCTTT. Supplemented by reference TRBV9 and TRBJ1-1, the full variable domain reads DSGVTQTPKHLITATGQRVTLRCSPRSGDLSVYWYQQSLDQGLQFLIQYYNGEERAKGNILERFSAQQFPDLHSELNLSSLELGDSALYFCASSGTGQGARNTEAFFGQGTRLTVV.

The genes are TRBV7-3 and TRBJ1-5, with D hard to call. Germline CDR1 is SGHTA and CDR2 is FQGTGA. The ends were cut back, 2 bases at V and 7 bases at J, with 9 bases in the middle. This CDR3 is 13 amino acids long. The CDR3 reads CASSLGSRQPQHF. DNA of the CDR3: TGTGCCAGCAGCTTAGGGAGTAGGCAGCCCCAGCATTTT.

The V and J genes are TRBV28 and TRBJ1-1; TRBD1 is a possible D gene (5 bases). V was pared by 5 bases and J by 10 bases, with 14 bases between. Germline loops: CDR1 MDHEN, CDR2 SYDVKM. The CDR3 runs to 12 residues. CDR3 in amino acids: CASSPWLGGAFF. The CDR3 DNA reads as TGTGCCAGCAGTCCATGGTTGGGGGGAGCTTTCTTT.

The chain uses TRBV9 and TRBJ1-1; 10 positions agree with TRBD1. This CDR3 has 16 amino acids. V shed 4 bases and J 5 bases; nucleotides not matched to a gene: 11. CDR1 is SGDLS, CDR2 YYNGEE, per germline. The CDR3 sequence is CASSPDRGQGGTEAFF. CDR3 sequence (DNA): TGTGCCAGCAGCCCCGACAGGGGGCAGGGGGGGACTGAAGCTTTCTTT.

The CDR3 nucleotides read TGTGCCAGCAGTTCGGTGACAGGCCCGGCCAACGTCCTGACTTTC. Translated, it gives CASSSVTGPANVLTF. The chain links TRBV6-6 to TRBJ2-6, with D tentatively TRBD1 (6 bases). The CDR3 is 15 amino acids. In germline, CDR1 is MNHNY, CDR2 SVGAGI (reference sequence). Trimming cost V 4 bases and J 6 bases, with 13 bases left between them.

This chain uses TRBV11-3 with TRBJ2-2, with D possibly TRBD1 on 6 matching bases. Deletions cut 4 bases from V and 2 bases from J, with 8 bases between. The V gene's germline CDR1 is SGHNT and CDR2 YENEEA. This CDR3 has 14 residues. The CDR3 DNA is TGTGCCAGCAGCTGGACAGTTAACACCGGGGAGCTGTTTTTT. Translated: CASSWTVNTGELFF.

The chain has TRBV4-3 and TRBJ2-6, with TRBD1 as a possible D gene (5 bases). The CDR3 sequence is 20 residues long. Germline assignment: CDR1 LGHNA and CDR2 YSLEER. V lost 1 base to trimming and J lost 0 bases, with 19 bases between them. The DNA for the CDR3 is TGCGCCAGCAGCCAAGTCTTACCGGCAGGGCGATTCTCTGGGGCCAACGTCCTGACTTTC. Translation: CASSQVLPAGRFSGANVLTF.

The chain joins TRBV15 to TRBJ2-2; D tentatively reads TRBD1 or TRBD2 (5 bases each). The CDR3 length is 15 residues. The V and J ends lost 4 bases and 7 bases respectively, with 16 bases between them. CDR1 and CDR2 (germline): LNHNV, YYDKDF (reference sequence). The CDR3 DNA is TGTGCCACCAGCACAGAGGGCTCGAGGGGCGGGGAGCTGTTTTTT. Translation gives CATSTEGSRGGELFF.

The chain couples TRBV19 to TRBJ1-1, with 10 positions matching TRBD1. CDR1 LNHDA and CDR2 SQIVND come from the germline V gene (reference sequence). The CDR3 has 13 amino acids. V lost 8 bases, J lost 2 bases, and 2 bases stayed unmatched. The CDR3 DNA reads TGTGCCAGTCTGACAGGGGGCAACACTGAAGCTTTCTTT. This codes for CASLTGGNTEAFF.

V usage is TRBV19 and J usage is TRBJ1-5; no clear D gene. The length of the CDR3 is 14 residues. Germline V CDR1 and CDR2: LNHDA, SQIVND (reference sequence). V lost 3 bases, J lost 5 bases, and 11 bases lay in between. The CDR3 nucleotides read TGTGCCAGTAGTATGCAAGGGTTCGATCAGCCCCAGCATTTT. Translating it yields CASSMQGFDQPQHF.

In this sample, this clone turned up once. The chain couples TRBV6-5 to TRBJ2-7; D unclear. Looked up from germline, CDR1 is MNHEY and CDR2 is SVGAGI. CDR3 length: 11 residues. The V gene lost 5 bases and the J gene lost 6 bases, with 8 bases spanning the gap. The CDR3 nucleotides are TGTGCCAGCAGTGAGTGGGCCGAGCAGTACTTC. This encodes CASSEWAEQYF.

This rearrangement joins TRBV5-1 to TRBJ2-1; the match to TRBD2 covers 9 bases. Germline V gives CDR1 SGHRS, CDR2 YFSETQ. The CDR3 has 15 amino acids. V gave up 5 bases and J gave up 2 bases; unmatched junction bases: 5. This chain's CDR3 is CASSPSGGPYNEQFF. In nucleotides, the CDR3 is TGCGCCAGCAGTCCCAGCGGGGGGCCCTACAATGAGCAGTTCTTC.

This chain joins TRBV19 and TRBJ2-7; unclear D gene. CDR1 and CDR2 from the germline V gene are LNHDA and SQIVND (reference sequence). The CDR3 sequence is 12 residues long. The V and J ends lost 0 bases and 7 bases respectively, with 7 bases between them. CDR3: CASSIDPREQYF. The CDR3 nucleotides read TGTGCCAGTAGTATAGATCCGAGGGAGCAGTACTTC.

This sequence joins TRBV10-2 and TRBJ2-1; D is possibly TRBD1 (5 bases). CDR1 WSHSY and CDR2 SAAADI come from the germline V gene. V gave up 6 bases and J gave up 3 bases, with 9 bases separating them. The CDR3 spans 13 residues. Here the CDR3 reads CASRTQVYNEQFF. Here the CDR3 DNA reads TGCGCCAGCAGGACACAGGTCTACAATGAGCAGTTCTTC.

J is TRBJ2-7 and V is TRBV5-1; 8 bases line up with TRBD1. V was clipped by 3 bases and J by 5 bases; unmatched bases: 7. The CDR3 has 14 residues. The germline CDR1 and CDR2 sequences are SGHRS and YFSETQ. CDR3 sequence (DNA): TGCGCCAGCAGCTGGACAGGGAATACCCACGAGCAGTACTTC. This codes for CASSWTGNTHEQYF.

V is TRBV10-3 and J is TRBJ2-1; 9 bases map to TRBD1. The V gene end was trimmed by 3 bases and the J gene end by 7 bases; junction bases not matched to a gene: 4. Germline CDR1 and CDR2: ENHRY and SYGVKD. The CDR3 contains 14 residues. DNA for the CDR3: TGTGCCATCAGTGACCGGGACAGGGAGAATGAGCAGTTCTTC. Translating it yields CAISDRDRENEQFF.

About this clone: Other DNA variants within this sample encode the same CDR3. The rearrangement uses TRBV7-3 and TRBJ2-2; D is ambiguous. Germline-derived CDR1 and CDR2 are SGHTA and FQGTGA. V was pared by 2 bases and J by 5 bases, with 6 bases between. This CDR3 is built from 13 residues. CDR3 loop: CASSLLSTGELFF. DNA for the CDR3: TGTGCCAGCAGCTTATTAAGTACCGGGGAGCTGTTTTTT.

The chain employs TRBV6-6 and TRBJ2-5; 7 bases line up with TRBD2. J lost 5 bases, V lost 7 bases, and 4 bases had no gene match. Per the germline V gene, CDR1 is MNHNY and CDR2 is SVGAGI (reference sequence). The CDR3 sequence is 12 residues long. The CDR3 nucleotides read TGTGCCAGCACCATCGGGGGGGAGACCCAGTACTTC. It translates to CASTIGGETQYF.

The V and J genes are TRBV30 and TRBJ1-1; D call uncertain. Trimming left V 3 bases short and J 2 bases short, with 10 bases between. The CDR3 covers 13 residues. Germline V gene lookup returns CDR1 GTSNPN and CDR2 SVGIG (reference sequence). The CDR3: CAWRDGRNTEAFF. The CDR3 nucleotides are TGTGCCTGGAGGGACGGAAGAAACACTGAAGCTTTCTTT.

V is TRBV28 and J is TRBJ1-4; D ambiguous. Looked up from germline, CDR1 is MDHEN and CDR2 is SYDVKM. This CDR3 has 14 residues. V was clipped by 6 bases and J by 0 bases, with 8 bases between them. The DNA for the CDR3 is TGTGCCAGCAGCACGATTGCAACTAATGAAAAACTGTTTTTT. Protein sequence: CASSTIATNEKLFF.

The chain uses TRBV5-6 and TRBJ2-2, with 8 bases lining up with TRBD1. The length of the CDR3 is 16 residues. In germline, CDR1 is SGHDT, CDR2 YYEEEE. The V segment lost 4 bases and the J segment 4 bases; nucleotides outside the gene matches: 9. The CDR3 DNA reads TGTGCCAGCAGCCCCACAGGGGGGCGAAGCACCGGGGAGCTGTTTTTT. It translates to CASSPTGGRSTGELFF. Full variable domain (missing parts from reference TRBV5-6 and TRBJ2-2): DAGVTQSPTHLIKTRGQQVTLRCSPKSGHDTVSWYQQALGQGPQFIFQYYEEEERQRGNFPDRFSGHQFPNYSSELNVNALLLGDSALYLCASSPTGGRSTGELFFGEGSRLTVL.

This clone turned up a few times. The chain couples TRBV30 to TRBJ1-6, with a weak D call TRBD1 (6 bases). Trimming cost V 4 bases and J 9 bases, with 16 bases left between them. Germline loops: CDR1 GTSNPN, CDR2 SVGIG (reference sequence). The CDR3 length is 14 residues. The CDR3 coding sequence is TGTGCCTGGACCACAGGGTCGGTTCGTTCACCCCTCCACTTT. This gives the protein CAWTTGSVRSPLHF.

CDR3 nucleotides: TGTGCCAGCAGTTTAGACAGCTGGCGTGGGGGGACCCAGTACTTC. Its translation is CASSLDSWRGGTQYF. This sequence joins TRBV27 and TRBJ2-5; TRBD1 or TRBD2 may be the D gene (5 bases each). The CDR3 sequence is 15 residues long. The germline CDR1 and CDR2 sequences are MNHEY and SMNVEV (reference sequence). Trimming removed 2 bases at V and 7 bases at J, with 17 bases between.

The J gene is TRBJ1-5, the V gene TRBV19; no reliable D call. The CDR3 extends over 15 amino acids. V was clipped by 5 bases and J by 0 bases, with 11 bases between them. CDR1 and CDR2 (germline): LNHDA, SQIVND (reference sequence). This CDR3 reads CASSYSRLSNQPQHF. The CDR3, as DNA: TGTGCCAGTAGTTATTCCAGGCTTAGCAATCAGCCCCAGCATTTT. Full variable domain (rest looked up from reference TRBV19 and TRBJ1-5): DGGITQSPKYLFRKEGQNVTLSCEQNLNHDAMYWYRQDPGQGLRLIYYSQIVNDFQKGDIAEGYSVSREKKESFPLTVTSAQKNPTAFYLCASSYSRLSNQPQHFGDGTRLSIL.

This rearrangement joins TRBV7-2 to TRBJ2-6, with TRBD1 matching 8 bases. The V and J ends lost 3 bases and 4 bases, in that order; junction bases with no gene match: 11. The germline CDR1 and CDR2 sequences are SGHTA and FQGNSA. This CDR3 comprises 18 residues. In DNA, the CDR3 is TGTGCCAGCAGCTTGGGCGCAGGGGGCGTGGCGGGGGCCAACGTCCTGACTTTC. It translates to CASSLGAGGVAGANVLTF.

The J gene is TRBJ1-2, the V gene TRBV7-2; 9 positions agree with TRBD1. Germline V gene sequence: CDR1 SGHTA, CDR2 FQGNSA. Trimming took 6 bases from V and 8 from J; bases not matched to a gene: 7. The CDR3 covers 13 residues. Written as DNA, the CDR3 is TGTGCCAGCAGTCCACAGGGGGCAGGGGGCTACACCTTC. Translation gives CASSPQGAGGYTF.